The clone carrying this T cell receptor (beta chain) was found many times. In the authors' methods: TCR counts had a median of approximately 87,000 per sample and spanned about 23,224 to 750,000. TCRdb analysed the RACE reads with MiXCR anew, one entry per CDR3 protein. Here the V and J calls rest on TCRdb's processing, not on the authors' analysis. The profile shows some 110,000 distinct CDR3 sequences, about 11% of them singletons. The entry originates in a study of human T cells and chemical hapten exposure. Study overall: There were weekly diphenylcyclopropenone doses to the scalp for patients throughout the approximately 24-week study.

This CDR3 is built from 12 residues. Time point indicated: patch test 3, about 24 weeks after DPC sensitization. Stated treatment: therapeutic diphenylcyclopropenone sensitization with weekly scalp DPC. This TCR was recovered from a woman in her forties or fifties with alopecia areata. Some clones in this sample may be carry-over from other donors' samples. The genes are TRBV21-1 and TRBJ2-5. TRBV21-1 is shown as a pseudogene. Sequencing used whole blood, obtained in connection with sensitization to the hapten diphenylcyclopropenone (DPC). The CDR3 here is CASIPTRETQYF. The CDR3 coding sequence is TGTGCCAGCATCCCAACCCGAGAGACCCAGTACTTC.